This T cell receptor (beta chain) was sequenced in a study of cytomegalovirus exposure and HLA in healthy donors. Libraries were prepared by immunoSEQ multiplex PCR; TCRdb keeps only in-frame clonotypes and omits some of them. The sample lists under 75,000 clones; approximately 95% were seen once. Looked up from germline, CDR1 is MNHEY and CDR2 is SMNVEV (reference sequence). The CDR3 is made up of 15 amino acids. J gave up 7 bases and V 7 bases, and 11 bases lay outside the gene matches. The sequence was collected from a young woman in good health and CMV-seropositive. The sequenced material came from PBMCs. V and J are TRBV27 and TRBJ2-1; TRBD1 aligns across 9 bases. The CDR3 DNA follows: TGTGCCAGCAAGAACCCGGGACAGGGAGCGAATGAGCAGTTCTTC. It yields the protein CASKNPGQGANEQFF.